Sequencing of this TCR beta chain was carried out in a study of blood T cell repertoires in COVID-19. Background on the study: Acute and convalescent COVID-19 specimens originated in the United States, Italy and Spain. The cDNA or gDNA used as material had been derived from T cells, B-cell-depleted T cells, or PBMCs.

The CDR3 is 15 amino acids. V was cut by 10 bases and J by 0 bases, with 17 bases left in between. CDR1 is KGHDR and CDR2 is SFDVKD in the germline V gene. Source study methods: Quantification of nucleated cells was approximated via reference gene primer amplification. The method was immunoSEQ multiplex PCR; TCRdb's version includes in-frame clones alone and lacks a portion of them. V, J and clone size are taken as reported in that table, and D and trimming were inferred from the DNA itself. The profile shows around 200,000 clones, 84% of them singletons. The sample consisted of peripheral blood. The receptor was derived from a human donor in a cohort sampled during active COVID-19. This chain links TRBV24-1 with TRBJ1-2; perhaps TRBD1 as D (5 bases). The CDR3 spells CATPPGERANYGYTF. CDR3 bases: TGTGCCACTCCCCCGGGGGAGAGGGCTAACTATGGCTACACCTTC.